The following is a T cell receptor beta chain sequence with its context. Its antigen remains undetermined. It has no much larger one-base neighbor in the sample; base qualities were not kept. Library preparation employed the immunoSEQ multiplex PCR assay. For the multiplex PCR, a mixture combining 60 forward primers for TCR Vbeta segments and 13 reverse primers for TCR Jbeta segments was used. Amplification of the CDR3 region of rearranged TCR beta genes was performed with a multiplex PCR assay on genomic DNA. The Illumina HiSeq System was used to sequence the amplified TCR beta libraries as 87-base-pair reads. On the study's bioinformatics: Across the 500 to 700 repertoires, a later analysis counted 78 million or so unique TCR beta chains, 9.5 million to 13 million of which were shared by at least two donors. Raw reads were error-corrected and collapsed into unique sequences by a nearest-neighbor algorithm in which closely related sequences were merged to remove PCR and sequencing errors. To assign V, D and J gene segments, CDR3 sequences were aligned to IMGT reference sequences. For a sequence to be retained, at least a six-nucleotide match to both a V gene segment and a J gene segment was required. Rearrangements were classified as productive when the CDR3 lacked stop codons and remained in frame with V and J, and all other rearrangements were classified as non-productive. Following IMGT convention, CDR3 was defined as the stretch from the second conserved V-encoded cysteine to the conserved J-encoded phenylalanine. In an earlier analysis of approximately 500 of the donors, sequences lacking an unambiguous match to a single V gene segment were excluded. An earlier analysis of 587 of the donors called V segments functional above 56.7% productive rearrangements and segregating when the between-donor standard deviation exceeded 5%. A statistical classification framework was developed to diagnose cytomegalovirus status using the catalog of TCR beta chain sequences. In a later analysis, TCR nucleotide sequences were compared against IMGT/GENE-DB human TR gene sequences so that V and J genes could be assigned. In a later analysis, CDR3 sequences and most-parsimonious VDJ recombination scenarios were assigned using the TCRdist pipeline. In a later analysis, every TCR beta chain was defined by the combination of its CDR3 amino acid sequence and its V-gene family, and reads without a unique V-gene family were dropped. To address suspected cross-contamination and a sequencing artifact, a later analysis removed roughly 580 highly shared, low-generation-probability nucleotide sequences. A later analysis calculated a clonal expansion index for each public chain from normalized within-repertoire ranks of inferred template counts. In a later analysis, generation probabilities were computed with a VDJ recombination model fitted to out-of-frame rearrangements, and the resulting probabilities were checked against IGoR. A later analysis scored TCR-TCR, TCR-HLA and TCR-CMV co-occurrence with hypergeometric tests, applying a repertoire-size bias correction to TCR pairs. In a later analysis, false discovery rates were estimated by permuting HLA or CMV assignments 20 times. In a later analysis, co-occurring TCRs were grouped with DBSCAN, and TCRdist sequence similarity was added when clustering was performed within HLA-allele-positive subsets. Repertoires with fewer than 30,000 or more than 120,000 public chains, plus five repertoires with anomalous nucleotide sharing, were excluded from co-occurrence clustering. This is the immuneACCESS table as TCRdb keeps it, with only in-frame sequences that have V and J called. A part of the clones is gone; compared with another copy, unresolved V genes explain less than half, and the rest is unexplained. V and J calls and clone size are as listed in that table; D and trimming were resolved from the DNA. In all, the sample holds around 210,000 clones, and around 79% of those were seen once. The ten largest clones represent around 0.4% of the sample.

The sample comes from a study of cytomegalovirus exposure and HLA in healthy donors (dated by TCRdb to the late 2010s). A note on the overall study: An earlier analysis of several hundred of the donors reported 250 to 300 Gb of sequence data and 117 million unique TCR beta sequences from about 200 million T cells. Roughly 300 gigabases of sequencing data and tens of millions of unique TCR sequences were included in an early release covering around 600 HLA-typed donors. Of the roughly 400 genotyped donors, around 81% fell in the genetic ancestry cluster associated with self-reported Caucasian donors. The study aimed to test whether cataloging public T cell receptors could reveal signatures of past pathogen exposure. The study profiled the T cell repertoires of under 700 subjects by immunosequencing and related them to cytomegalovirus serostatus. Besides the first cohort of 550 to 750 subjects, a separate validation cohort made up of 95 to 150 different subjects was used. The study combined high-throughput TCR immunosequencing, statistical association of individual TCRs with disease status, and machine learning to predict cytomegalovirus infection status. A later analysis re-analyzed previously published TCR beta repertoires from about 730 donors and added high-resolution HLA genotyping to study TCR occurrence patterns. In the later analysis, no new phenotypic data were used to find candidate immune exposures; instead, reliance was placed on TCR beta sequences and their occurrence across donors. An earlier analysis of more than 450 of the donors used high-throughput TCR beta sequencing to judge whether each TCR beta V gene segment behaved as functional or pseudogenic. Alongside the repertoire data, information on donor age, sex, ethnicity and CMV serostatus was compiled. A later genetic analysis took genome-wide SNP genotypes for about three fifths of the roughly 670 donors and used that subset as a discovery cohort. Every repertoire in the discovery cohort had been generated on one and the same sequencing platform. Both class I and class II loci were covered by HLA typing, at four-digit resolution. The number of donors typed differed by locus, with about 629-640 for A, B, C, DRB1 and DQB1, around 520 for DQA1, 600 to 610 for DPA1, and approximately 470 for DPB1. Roughly 5 DR-DQ haplotypes were handled as single units for association and clustering because linkage in the cohort was strong. On average, approximately 250,000 unique TCR beta nucleotide sequences were sequenced per donor among more than 350 genotyped donors of the cohort, with 15% to 20% of those sequences being non-productive. Broader findings and caveats from the paper: A cluster of highly shared sequence variants was judged likely to represent a technical artifact of the sequencing pipeline. In a later analysis, HLA-associated TCR beta chains showed more clonal expansion and lower generation probabilities than non-associated chains that were equally common. Three of the identified cytomegalovirus-associated TCR beta chains were confirmed in vitro to be specific for cytomegalovirus antigens. When HLA alleles, especially DR and DQ, strongly co-occurred, attributing TCR associations to individual alleles was difficult. Only TCR beta chains were sequenced in this cohort, and the absence of alpha or paired-chain data limited detectable features. According to a later analysis, most CMV-associated TCR beta chains appeared to be HLA-restricted, and the HLA associations seemed to be driven largely by CMV exposure. Sequencing depth was assumed to be roughly uniform across donors in the presence/absence analyses, though that assumption may not hold. In an earlier analysis of approximately 590 of the donors, most TCR beta V segments appeared in productive rearrangements about 90% or about 30% of the time, broadly matching IMGT annotations. A further reported finding was that TCR beta sequences accurately predicted the HLA-A and HLA-B alleles for most subjects in the first cohort. Because some donors lacked HLA typing at each locus, the association tests relied only on the typed subset. The classifier was reported to diagnose cytomegalovirus status with high specificity and sensitivity in both the original cohort and the validation cohort. The study listed 164 TCR beta chains as associated with cytomegalovirus. CMV serostatus was the only immune exposure information available for the cohort. A later analysis found that TCR association rates varied across HLA loci, with DRB1 alleles showing the most associated TCRs and HLA-C alleles the fewest. The authors suggested that the approach could potentially be extended to other disease states and immunological phenotypes. A later genetic analysis reported fewer N-insertions in productive TCRs among donors in an Asian-associated ancestry cluster than the roughly 620-donor mean. The 87-base-pair reads could not distinguish some IMGT-functional V segments, including TRBV6-2 and TRBV6-3, so those segments were excluded. V-gene and J-gene trimming of TCR beta chains was associated with a missense DCLRE1C variant in a later genetic analysis, and the association was replicated in an independent cohort. Linkage disequilibrium might explain the correlated functional status among segregating V segments, but an unknown experimental factor could not be ruled out. Because counts were too low, 15 or so rarely observed V segments, including chromosome 9 orphons, were excluded from the earlier analysis of about 500 of the donors. A later analysis associated 16,951 TCR beta sequences with specific HLA alleles at a false discovery rate of 0.05. Several of the top co-occurrence clusters appeared to be linked to parvovirus B19, influenza, CMV and Epstein-Barr virus, according to a later analysis. While some public TCRs were present in many individuals, most TCR sequences turned up only very rarely across donors.

In total, approximately 690 healthy bone marrow donors made up the cohort. At the time of sampling, all cohort members were nominally healthy, though unrecorded immune exposures were likely present. The donor was CMV seropositive and was included in the group of some 290 seropositive cohort members. A peripheral blood sample was collected from each donor, and TCR beta sequencing was performed on peripheral blood mononuclear cells. Genomic DNA extraction from the blood cell samples was performed with the Qiagen DNeasy Blood Extraction Kit. The CDR3 numbers 14 residues from cysteine through phenylalanine. Only CDR3 DNA remains: 42 bases, in frame from the first base. From a lookup of the germline V gene, CDR1 and CDR2 are SGHTA and FQGNSA.

The sample consisted of PBMCs. This receptor was taken from a male donor in good health and CMV-seropositive. The V and J genes are TRBV7-2 and TRBJ2-5; TRBD2 lines up with 7 middle nucleotides. With the DNA end fitting TRBJ2-7 better, the J assignment may be wrong. The CDR3 protein: CASNAGDPLYEQYF. The nucleotide sequence is TGTGCCAGCAACGCGGGGGACCCCCTCTACGAGCAGTACTTC.